These T cell receptor beta chains were read from a single sample in a study of T cell responses to AZD1222 COVID-19 vaccine. The protocol was immunoSEQ multiplex PCR, while the TCRdb copy is restricted to in-frame clones and leaves out a portion. The repertoire includes over 95,000 clones, around 88% of them detected once, and around 7% sits in the top ten. Sequencing used peripheral blood, obtained on day 0 of AZD1222 vaccination. These receptors originate from an adult in good health. CDR3s include the opening cysteine and the closing phenylalanine or tryptophan.

J gene	V gene	CDR3 length	CDR3 protein
TRBJ2-1	TRBV19	16	CASNDRGMGEGNEQFF
TRBJ1-6	TRBV7-9	12	CASSLQDSPLHF
TRBJ1-2	TRBV9	13	CASSSSRVYGYTF
TRBJ1-1	TRBV5-1	15	CASSLGWGQGAEAFF
TRBJ2-1	TRBV7-2	14	CASSPQTSYNEQFF
TRBJ1-2	TRBV19	15	CASSIARSFIHGYTF
TRBJ2-7	TRBV9	14	CASSATGTSYEQYF
TRBJ2-7	TRBV7-2	16	CASRRGGGQGAYEQYF
TRBJ2-7	TRBV10-3	15	CAISVPQGGVYEQYF
TRBJ2-1	TRBV18	13	CASSPRRTDEQFF
TRBJ2-1	TRBV3-1/TRBV3-2	14	CASSHPQGYAEQFF
TRBJ1-1	TRBV6-5	15	CASSFRRQLNTEAFF
TRBJ1-2	TRBV10-1	15	CASRSHGVAPYGYTF
TRBJ2-1	TRBV9	16	CASSVSTGGSYNEQFF
TRBJ1-2	TRBV18	14	CASSSGTVNYGYTF
TRBJ1-5	TRBV3-1/TRBV3-2	14	CANSQSQGVQPQHF
TRBJ1-2	TRBV28	13	CASHDARTLGYTF
TRBJ2-1	TRBV19	17	CASSSFPGLAGNNEQFF
TRBJ2-2	TRBV5-5	16	CASSRGLAANTGELFF
TRBJ2-1	TRBV7-2	15	CASSLRGVSYNEQFF
TRBJ1-2	TRBV4-2	16	CASSQEWRGDGYGYTF
TRBJ1-1	TRBV27	14	CASSFGLLNTEAFF
TRBJ2-5	TRBV4-2	16	CASSLTGLAGEETQYF
TRBJ2-7	TRBV28	12	CASSSRQAGEYF
TRBJ1-5	TRBV15	14	CATSRGRVNQPQHF
TRBJ1-2	TRBV4-1	15	CASSQVLTGGLGYTF
TRBJ1-1	TRBV11-2	15	CASSLEGQGNTEAFF
TRBJ1-1	TRBV19	15	CASSIGGSMNTEAFF
TRBJ1-5	TRBV3-1/TRBV3-2	14	CASSQTSRGQPQHF
TRBJ2-3	TRBV18	17	CASSPERQTYGTDTQYF
TRBJ1-6	TRBV2	16	CASRAGSTFMGSPLHF
TRBJ1-1	TRBV7-5	15	CARSLGVSSNTEAFF
TRBJ2-5	TRBV9	15	CASSVGTGFGETQYF
TRBJ2-3	TRBV18	16	CASSPPTSGRAYTQYF
TRBJ1-5	TRBV5-3	12	CARGGTDQPQHF
TRBJ1-2	TRBV7-3	15	CASSPQGGTDHGYTF
TRBJ1-2	TRBV5-4	15	CASSLVGLGDYGYTF
TRBJ1-5	TRBV5-1	15	CASSPGSAGAQPQHF
TRBJ1-1	TRBV7-3	15	CASSPFGGANTEAFF
TRBJ2-5	TRBV27	14	CASSLDRGLETQYF
TRBJ2-1	TRBV4-3	16	CASSQVSGTSYNEQFF
TRBJ2-1	TRBV6-2/TRBV6-3	12	CASSYSSREQFF
TRBJ1-3	TRBV7-9	14	CASSSGLRGNTIYF
TRBJ1-5	TRBV7-2	15	CASSLARFGNQPQHF
TRBJ2-5	TRBV7-9	15	CASSPFSGSQETQYF
TRBJ1-3	TRBV5-6	13	CASSLTSGNTIYF
TRBJ2-3	TRBV6-1	14	CASSEDRYRDTQYF
TRBJ2-3	TRBV10-3	14	CAISVGGSTDTQYF
TRBJ1-2	TRBV30	13	CAWSVLGLVGYTF